The clone carrying this T cell receptor beta chain showed up many times. Its antigen is undetermined. The data stem from a study of T cells in Graves' hyperthyroidism and ophthalmopathy. Study-level points and caveats: Ophthalmopathy and stable hyperthyroidism were separated by a 13 V-J model. Blood shared most expanded thyroid clonotypes above 0.001.

Uncontrolled infection, other autoimmune disease, pregnancy or lactation excluded patients. Used for diagnoses were clinical symptoms, serum thyroxine and TRAb, thyroid ultrasound and orbital computed tomography. RNA transcripts gave rise to amplified TCR beta CDR3 regions. RT-PCR in the first round (using the HTBI primer set) targeted the TCR CDR3. One entry per CDR3 protein, called by TCRdb with MiXCR from the multiplex PCR reads. The sample carries around 350,000 distinct CDR3 sequences, around 15% recorded once. The sequencing input was blood. The receptor's source is a woman aged 55-69 years with Graves' ophthalmopathy.

The chain's CDR3 is CASRGAGLLYNEQFF. In DNA, the CDR3 is TGTGCCAGCAGAGGGGCCGGACTACTGTACAATGAGCAGTTCTTC. The chain combines TRBV28 with TRBJ2-1; tentatively, D is TRBD2 (6 bases). Per the germline V gene, CDR1 is MDHEN and CDR2 is SYDVKM. Trimming stripped 6 bases from V and 4 bases from J, with 16 bases between. The CDR3 covers 15 residues.